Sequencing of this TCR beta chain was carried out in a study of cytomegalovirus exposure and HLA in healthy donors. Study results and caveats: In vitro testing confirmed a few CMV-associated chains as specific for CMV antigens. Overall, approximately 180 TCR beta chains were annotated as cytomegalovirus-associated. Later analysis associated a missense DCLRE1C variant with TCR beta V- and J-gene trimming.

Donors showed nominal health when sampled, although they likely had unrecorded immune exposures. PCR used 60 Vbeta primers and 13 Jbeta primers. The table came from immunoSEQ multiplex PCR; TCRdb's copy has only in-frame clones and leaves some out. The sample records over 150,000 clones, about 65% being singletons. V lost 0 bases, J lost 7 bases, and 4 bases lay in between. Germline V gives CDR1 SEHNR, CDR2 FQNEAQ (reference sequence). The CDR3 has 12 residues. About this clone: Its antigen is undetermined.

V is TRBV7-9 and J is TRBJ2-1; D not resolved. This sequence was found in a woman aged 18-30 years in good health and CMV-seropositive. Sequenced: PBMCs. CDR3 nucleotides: TGTGCCAGCAGCTTAGCGGCTAATGAGCAGTTCTTC. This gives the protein CASSLAANEQFF.